This record looks at one TCR beta chain sequence and its context. The antigen remains unidentified. Sequencing was performed with immunoSEQ multiplex PCR; in TCRdb, only in-frame clones are kept and a portion is missing. This table holds approximately 82,000 clones, around 91% found once. With V trimmed by 0 bases and J by 4 bases, 2 bases remained unmatched. CDR1 LGHNA and CDR2 YSLEER come from the germline V gene. The length of the CDR3 is 15 residues. The record originates from a study of graft-versus-host responses after intestinal transplantation. The wider study: Every recipient underwent anti-thymocyte globulin induction, then tacrolimus and steroids for three to four years. Findings of the study overall: Patients who carried graft-donor T cell macrochimerism also had high graft-versus-host to host-versus-graft clonal ratios in their allografts. GvH clones were identified in recipient marrow, with some first appearing in ileum or blood. Declines in HvG clones occurring early post-transplant were associated with peak circulating GvH clone levels.

The receptor's source is a human donor who received an intestinal transplant. The sequences come from unstimulated CD4+ T cells sorted from spleen or lymph node cells, collected before intestinal transplant. This rearrangement joins TRBV4-3 to TRBJ2-5, with 10 bases that match TRBD2. The CDR3 spells CASSQEASGGETQYF. The DNA for the CDR3 is TGCGCCAGCAGCCAAGAGGCTAGCGGGGGAGAGACCCAGTACTTC.